The 18 T cell receptor beta chains below come from one sample, sequenced in a study of T cell repertoires in cytomegalovirus infection. TCRdb analysed the reads with MiXCR anew, one entry per CDR3 protein. The data contain about 130,000 distinct CDR3 sequences, around 30% of them singletons. The antigens for these receptors are not known. Sequenced material: CD8+ T cells from cultured PBMCs, taken from culture after CMV antigen stimulation. Receptor source: a human donor in good health (CMV status not recorded). Some clones in this sample may be carry-over from other donors' samples.

The genes are TRBV15 and TRBJ2-5, with D unresolved. Germline lookup yields CDR1 LNHNV and CDR2 YYDKDF (reference sequence). Deletions cut 2 bases from V and 9 bases from J, with 10 bases between. The length of the CDR3 is 12 residues. The CDR3 loop is CATSRWNEAQYF. The CDR3 coding sequence is TGTGCCACCAGCAGATGGAACGAGGCCCAGTACTTC.

This clonotype appeared many times. This rearrangement joins TRBV28 to TRBJ1-1, with unresolved D. Germline V CDR1 and CDR2: MDHEN, SYDVKM. With 3 bases removed from V and 3 bases from J, the gap between germline ends came to 8 bases. CDR3 length: 13 residues. The CDR3 nucleotides are TGTGCCAGCAGTTTGGCCGATTACACTGAAGCTTTCTTT. Translation gives CASSLADYTEAFF. The full variable domain, its missing parts supplied by reference TRBV28 and TRBJ1-1, is DVKVTQSSRYLVKRTGEKVFLECVQDMDHENMFWYRQDPGLGLRLIYFSYDVKMKEKGDIPEGYSVSREKKERFSLILESASTNQTSMYLCASSLADYTEAFFGQGTRLTVV.

The chain has TRBV7-8 and TRBJ2-2; D uncertain. CDR1 is SGHVS and CDR2 is FQNEAQ in the germline V gene. The CDR3 contains 16 residues. The V end lost 1 base, the J end lost 0 bases, and 9 bases lay between the germline ends. This CDR3 reads CASSLGVSANTGELFF. Here the CDR3 DNA reads TGTGCCAGCAGCTTAGGGGTCAGCGCGAACACCGGGGAGCTGTTTTTT.

This clonotype was picked up many times. At one of its ends the junction is not consistent with the germline gene, which may arise from a read error. The gene calls are TRBV5-1 and TRBJ2-1; no clear D gene. This CDR3 is 12 amino acids long. The germline V gene has CDR1 SGHRS and CDR2 YFSETQ. As DNA, the CDR3 is TGTGCCAGCAGCTTAGAGTCCAATGAGCAGTTCTTC. This codes for CASSLESNEQFF.

The chain joins TRBV12-3 or TRBV12-4 to TRBJ2-3, with TRBD2 identical over 8 bases. The V gene end was trimmed by 5 bases and the J gene end by 3 bases; junction bases not matched to a gene: 10. This CDR3 contains 16 residues. DNA for the CDR3: TGTGCCAGCAGTGACGGGACTAGTCGATTAACAGATACGCAGTATTTT. Amino acid sequence: CASSDGTSRLTDTQYF.

This clonotype was picked up many times. V is TRBV7-9 and J is TRBJ2-2; D is possibly TRBD2 (5 bases). The V gene lost 3 bases and the J gene lost 6 bases, with 11 bases spanning the gap. This CDR3 has 14 amino acids. Germline V gene sequence: CDR1 SEHNR, CDR2 FQNEAQ (reference sequence). CDR3 sequence: CASSLDSYSGELFF. The CDR3 nucleotides are TGTGCCAGCAGCTTGGACTCGTACTCCGGGGAGCTGTTTTTT.

This clonotype was counted only a few times. The rearrangement links TRBV20-1 to TRBJ1-3; 7 nucleotides agree with TRBD1. The CDR3 covers 16 residues. Germline values: CDR1 DFQATT, CDR2 SNEGSKA (reference sequence). The trim removed 0 bases at V and 0 bases at J, leaving 5 bases unmatched. CDR3 region: CSARDDRADSGNTIYF. CDR3 bases: TGCAGTGCTAGAGACGACAGGGCCGACTCTGGAAACACCATATATTTT.

This clonotype has at least ten counts. J is TRBJ2-3 and V is TRBV7-8; a possible D gene is TRBD1 (5 bases). The CDR3 runs 13 residues. V gave up 6 bases and J gave up 6 bases, with 13 bases separating them. The germline V gene has CDR1 SGHVS and CDR2 FQNEAQ. CDR3 in amino acids: CASRSFRVDTQYF. For the CDR3, the DNA is TGTGCCAGCAGATCCTTCAGGGTTGATACGCAGTATTTT.

This clonotype was observed at least ten times. This rearrangement joins TRBV7-2 to TRBJ2-7, with no clear D. The CDR3 length is 12 residues. Germline V CDR1 and CDR2: SGHTA, FQGNSA. V shed 5 bases and J shed 4 bases, with 9 bases lying between them. DNA of the CDR3: TGTGCCAGCAGCATTGTGTGGTACGAGCAGTACTTC. This gives the protein CASSIVWYEQYF.

This clonotype has at least ten counts. The genes are TRBV6-5 and TRBJ2-5, with 9 positions matching TRBD2. The V gene's germline CDR1 is MNHEY and CDR2 SVGAGI. Trimming took 6 bases from V and 2 from J; bases not matched to a gene: 4. The CDR3 length is 14 residues. For the CDR3, the DNA is TGTGCCAGCAGCCAAGGACTAGCGCAAGAGACCCAGTACTTC. This gives the protein CASSQGLAQETQYF.

A few counts support this clonotype. This chain connects TRBV7-9 to TRBJ1-1; D call uncertain. Germline V lookup: CDR1 SEHNR, CDR2 FQNEAQ (reference sequence). V shed 7 bases and J shed 5 bases, with 8 bases lying between them. The length of the CDR3 is 11 residues. As DNA, the CDR3 is TGTGCCAGCACCATAGGGACTGAAGCTTTCTTT. Translating gives CASTIGTEAFF.

There are a few counts of this clonotype. The V gene is TRBV27, the J gene TRBJ2-1; 8 nucleotides agree with TRBD2. J lost 0 bases, V lost 5 bases, and 6 bases had no gene match. This CDR3 is built from 16 residues. CDR1 and CDR2 from the germline V gene are MNHEY and SMNVEV (reference sequence). The CDR3: CASSPWGTSSYNEQFF. DNA of the CDR3: TGTGCCAGCAGTCCTTGGGGGACTAGCTCCTACAATGAGCAGTTCTTC.

The sample holds a few counts of this clonotype. The chain carries TRBV3-1 and TRBJ2-1, with D possibly being TRBD1 (6 bases). The CDR3 extends over 15 amino acids. V shed 2 bases and J shed 6 bases, with 14 bases lying between them. The germline gives CDR1 LGHDT, CDR2 YNNKEL (reference sequence). The CDR3 reads CASSQRGSRGNEQFF. CDR3 sequence (DNA): TGTGCCAGCAGCCAAAGGGGGTCTCGGGGCAATGAGCAGTTCTTC.

This sequence joins TRBV7-9 and TRBJ2-7; the D gene is possibly TRBD2 (7 bases). The germline V gene encodes CDR1 SEHNR and CDR2 FQNEAQ (reference sequence). The CDR3 is 15 amino acids. Trimming cost V 4 bases and J 1 base, with 14 bases left between them. As DNA, the CDR3 is TGTGCCAGCAGCTCTGGGGGGGGCCCGTCCTACGAGCAGTACTTC. Amino acids: CASSSGGGPSYEQYF.

This rearrangement joins TRBV7-9 to TRBJ1-1; D may be TRBD1 (5 bases). Germline values: CDR1 SEHNR, CDR2 FQNEAQ (reference sequence). The V gene lost 5 bases and the J gene lost 3 bases, with 16 bases spanning the gap. CDR3 length equals 15 residues. The CDR3 DNA reads TGTGCCAGCAGCCCATCTCAGGGACGGGACACTGAAGCTTTCTTT. It codes for CASSPSQGRDTEAFF.

The table lists this clonotype with a few counts. This chain links TRBV4-1 with TRBJ1-5; 12 nucleotides line up with TRBD1. The CDR3 spans 16 residues. Trimming took 5 bases from V and 7 from J; bases not matched to a gene: 9. CDR1 MGHRA and CDR2 YSYEKL come from the germline V gene. The CDR3 reads CASSKGTGGKNQPQHF. In nucleotides, the CDR3 is TGCGCCAGCAGCAAAGGGACAGGGGGCAAAAACCAGCCCCAGCATTTT.

The chain links TRBV11-3 to TRBJ2-3, with TRBD2 matching 8 bases. Germline V gene lookup returns CDR1 SGHNT and CDR2 YENEEA. After removal of 4 bases from V and 9 bases from J, the junction contained 3 bases not matched to a gene. The CDR3 spans 12 residues. This CDR3 is CASSSLAGTQYF. The CDR3 DNA follows: TGTGCCAGCAGCTCATTAGCGGGGACGCAGTATTTT.

This clonotype turned up a few times. Written as DNA, the CDR3 is TGTGCCAGCAGCGGGGGACAGGGCAGCTACGAGCAGTACTTC. Amino acid sequence: CASSGGQGSYEQYF. The rearrangement joins TRBV7-9 to TRBJ2-7; 9 bases line up with TRBD1. The CDR3 has 14 residues. V trimming: 5 bases; J trimming: 3 bases; junction bases outside the gene matches: 5. Per germline, CDR1 SEHNR and CDR2 FQNEAQ (reference sequence).